A few counts support the clone carrying this TCR beta chain. What it binds is not known. The germline V gene has CDR1 SEHNR and CDR2 FQNEAQ (reference sequence). The ends were cut back, 5 bases at V and 2 bases at J, with 17 bases in the middle. The CDR3 is 16 residues long. Treatment of the sample: 15 Gy SBRT to primary tumor, nephrectomy 4 weeks later. The record originates from a study of radiation and T cells in renal cell carcinoma. Generated by immunoSEQ multiplex PCR, the TCRdb table keeps only in-frame clones and is missing some. The table has tens of thousands of clones, 40% to 55% seen once. General observations from the study: Baseline intratumoral clonotype presence is unknown without pretreatment biopsies. Dominant CDR3 motifs occupied more repertoire in irradiated than control tumors.

This specimen consisted of tumor tissue, obtained from a patient whose treatment included radiotherapy and nephrectomy. The clonotype originates from a woman in her forties or fifties with renal cell carcinoma. The rearrangement joins TRBV7-9 to TRBJ2-3; D possibly corresponds to TRBD2 (5 bases). CDR3 nucleotide sequence: TGTGCCAGCAGCGCCGGACTGAGGCCGTTCACAGATACGCAGTATTTT. Its protein is CASSAGLRPFTDTQYF.